This TCR beta chain was sequenced in a study of cytomegalovirus exposure and HLA in healthy donors. General study points: The only immune exposure information that was available was CMV serostatus.

Primers for the PCR totalled 60 Vbeta and 13 Jbeta. The protocol was immunoSEQ multiplex PCR, while the TCRdb copy is restricted to in-frame clones and leaves out a portion. This sample yields 60,000 to 70,000 clones, of which approximately 80% are seen a single time; around 7.8% belongs to the top ten. Trimming took off 5 bases at V and 1 base at J, with 9 bases between the two ends. Germline values: CDR1 SGHVS, CDR2 FQNEAQ. CDR3 length: 15 amino acids. As concerns this clone: Its antigen is undetermined.

The rearrangement links TRBV7-8 to TRBJ1-6; weak D call: TRBD1 (5 bases). The TCR sequence derives from a man younger than 35 in good health and CMV-seropositive. Sequences were obtained from PBMCs. CDR3 DNA sequence: TGTGCCAGCAGCGTAGGGGAGTCCTATAATTCACCCCTCCACTTT. This codes for CASSVGESYNSPLHF.